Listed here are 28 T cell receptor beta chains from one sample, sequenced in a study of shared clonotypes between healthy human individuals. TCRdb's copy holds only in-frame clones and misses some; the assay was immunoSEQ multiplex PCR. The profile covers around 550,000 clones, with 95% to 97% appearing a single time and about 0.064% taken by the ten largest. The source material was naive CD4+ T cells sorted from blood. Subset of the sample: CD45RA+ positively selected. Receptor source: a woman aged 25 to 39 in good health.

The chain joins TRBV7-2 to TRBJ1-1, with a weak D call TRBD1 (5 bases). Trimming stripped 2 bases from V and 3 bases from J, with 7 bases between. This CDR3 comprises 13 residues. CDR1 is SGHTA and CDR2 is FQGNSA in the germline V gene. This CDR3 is CASSLQGYTEAFF. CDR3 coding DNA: TGTGCCAGCAGCTTACAGGGTTACACTGAAGCTTTCTTT.

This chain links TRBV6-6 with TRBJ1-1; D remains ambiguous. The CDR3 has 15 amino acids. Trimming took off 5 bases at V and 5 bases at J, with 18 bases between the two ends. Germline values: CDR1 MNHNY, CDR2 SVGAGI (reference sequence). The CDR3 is CASSQAKSHPTEAFF. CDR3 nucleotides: TGTGCCAGCAGTCAGGCAAAAAGTCACCCTACTGAAGCTTTCTTT.

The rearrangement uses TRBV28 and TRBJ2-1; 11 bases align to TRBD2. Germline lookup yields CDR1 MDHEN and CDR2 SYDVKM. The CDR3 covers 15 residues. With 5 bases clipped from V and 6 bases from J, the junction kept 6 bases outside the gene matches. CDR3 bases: TGTGCCAGCAGTCTCGCCGGGACTAGCGGCAATGAGCAGTTCTTC. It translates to CASSLAGTSGNEQFF.

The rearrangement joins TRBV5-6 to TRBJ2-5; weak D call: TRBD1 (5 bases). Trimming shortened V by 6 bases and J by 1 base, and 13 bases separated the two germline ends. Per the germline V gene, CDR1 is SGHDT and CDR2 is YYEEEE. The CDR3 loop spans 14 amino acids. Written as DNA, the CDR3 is TGTGCCAGCAACGAAGGACAACCCCAAGAGACCCAGTACTTC. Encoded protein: CASNEGQPQETQYF.

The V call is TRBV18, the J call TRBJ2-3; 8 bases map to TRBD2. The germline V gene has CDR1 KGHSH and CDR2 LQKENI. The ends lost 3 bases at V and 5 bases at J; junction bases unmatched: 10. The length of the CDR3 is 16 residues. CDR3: CASSPLFALAGDTQYF. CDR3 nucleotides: TGTGCCAGCTCACCGTTGTTCGCTCTAGCGGGAGATACGCAGTATTTT. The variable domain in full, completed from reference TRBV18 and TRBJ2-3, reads NAGVMQNPRHLVRRRGQEARLRCSPMKGHSHVYWYRQLPEEGLKFMVYLQKENIIDESGMPKERFSAEFPKEGPSILRIQQVVRGDSAAYFCASSPLFALAGDTQYFGPGTRLTVL.

The CDR3 region is CASSMGRGWERTEAFF. The CDR3 nucleotides are TGTGCCAGTAGTATGGGCAGGGGCTGGGAGAGGACTGAAGCTTTCTTT. The chain carries TRBV19 and TRBJ1-1; D possibly corresponds to TRBD1 (6 bases). Germline CDR1 and CDR2: LNHDA and SQIVND (reference sequence). CDR3 size: 16 residues. Trimming left V 3 bases short and J 5 bases short, with 19 bases between.

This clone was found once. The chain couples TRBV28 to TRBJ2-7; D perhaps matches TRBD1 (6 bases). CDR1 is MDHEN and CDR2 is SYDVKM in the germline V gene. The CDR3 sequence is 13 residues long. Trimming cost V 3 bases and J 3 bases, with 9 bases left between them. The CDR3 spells CASSLGAIYEQYF. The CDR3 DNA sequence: TGTGCCAGCAGTTTGGGGGCAATCTACGAGCAGTACTTC.

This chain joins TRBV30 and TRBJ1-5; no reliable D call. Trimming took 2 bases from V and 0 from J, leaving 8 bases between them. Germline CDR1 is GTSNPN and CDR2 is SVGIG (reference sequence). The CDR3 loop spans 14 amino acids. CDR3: CAWSMSYSNQPQHF. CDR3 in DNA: TGTGCCTGGAGTATGAGTTATAGCAATCAGCCCCAGCATTTT.

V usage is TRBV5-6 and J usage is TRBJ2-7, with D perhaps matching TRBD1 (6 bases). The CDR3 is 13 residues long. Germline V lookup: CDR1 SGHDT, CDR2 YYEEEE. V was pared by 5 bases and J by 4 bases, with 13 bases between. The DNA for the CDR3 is TGTGCCAGCAGGAAGGGACACCTGTACGAGCAGTACTTC. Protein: CASRKGHLYEQYF.

In DNA form, the CDR3 reads TGTGCCAGCAGCCGCCAAGAGACCCAGTACTTC. Translating it yields CASSRQETQYF. The rearrangement links TRBV7-6 to TRBJ2-5; no definite D call. Germline V gene sequence: CDR1 SGHVS, CDR2 FNYEAQ. Trimming shortened V by 5 bases and J by 1 base, and 2 bases separated the two germline ends. This CDR3 contains 11 residues.

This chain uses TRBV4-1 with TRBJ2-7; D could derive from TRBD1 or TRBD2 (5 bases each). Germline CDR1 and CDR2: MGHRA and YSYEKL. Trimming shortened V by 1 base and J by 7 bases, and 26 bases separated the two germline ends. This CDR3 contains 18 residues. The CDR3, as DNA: TGCGCCAGCAGCCAAGCTCTGATGAAGGGACCTCTTCCTACGGAGCAGTACTTC. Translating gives CASSQALMKGPLPTEQYF.

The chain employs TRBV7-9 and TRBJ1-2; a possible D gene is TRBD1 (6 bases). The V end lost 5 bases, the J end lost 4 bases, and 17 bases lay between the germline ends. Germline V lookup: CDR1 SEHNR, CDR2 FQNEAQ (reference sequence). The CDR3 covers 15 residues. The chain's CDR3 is CASSQGPTGPYGYTF. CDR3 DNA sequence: TGTGCCAGCAGCCAGGGGCCCACAGGACCCTATGGCTACACCTTC.

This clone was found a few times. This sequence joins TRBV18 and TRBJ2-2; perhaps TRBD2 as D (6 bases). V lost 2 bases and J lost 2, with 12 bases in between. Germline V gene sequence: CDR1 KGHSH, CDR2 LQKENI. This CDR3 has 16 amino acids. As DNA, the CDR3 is TGTGCCAGCTCACCATTAGTTGCGGGAAACACCGGGGAGCTGTTTTTT. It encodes CASSPLVAGNTGELFF.

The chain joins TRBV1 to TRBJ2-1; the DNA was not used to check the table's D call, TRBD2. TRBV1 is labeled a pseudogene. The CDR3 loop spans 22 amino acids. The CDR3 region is CTSSQPQRVLSWGTRPHNEQFF. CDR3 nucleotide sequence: TGCACCAGCAGCCAACCCCAAAGGGTACTTAGTTGGGGGACTAGACCCCACAATGAGCAGTTCTTC.

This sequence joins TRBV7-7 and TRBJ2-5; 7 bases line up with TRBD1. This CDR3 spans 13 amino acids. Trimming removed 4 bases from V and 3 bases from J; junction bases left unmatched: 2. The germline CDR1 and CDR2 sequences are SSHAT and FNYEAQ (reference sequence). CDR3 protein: CASSSDREETQYF. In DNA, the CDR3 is TGTGCCAGCAGCTCAGACAGGGAAGAGACCCAGTACTTC.

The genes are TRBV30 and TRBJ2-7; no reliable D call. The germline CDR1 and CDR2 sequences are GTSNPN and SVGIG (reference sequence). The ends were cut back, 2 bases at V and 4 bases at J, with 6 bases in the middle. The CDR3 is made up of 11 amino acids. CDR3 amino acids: CAWSWKYEQYF. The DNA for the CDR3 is TGTGCCTGGAGTTGGAAGTACGAGCAGTACTTC. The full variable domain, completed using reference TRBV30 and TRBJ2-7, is SQTIHQWPATLVQPVGSPLSLECTVEGTSNPNLYWYRQAAGRGLQLLFYSVGIGQISSEVPQNLSASRPQDRQFILSSKKLLLSDSGFYLCAWSWKYEQYFGPGTRLTVT.

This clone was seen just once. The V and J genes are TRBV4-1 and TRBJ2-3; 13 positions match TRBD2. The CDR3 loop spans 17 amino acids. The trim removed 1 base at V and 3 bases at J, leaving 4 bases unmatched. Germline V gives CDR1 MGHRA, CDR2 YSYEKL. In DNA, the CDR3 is TGCGCCAGCAGCCAAGTTACTAGCGGGAGGGGAACAGATACGCAGTATTTT. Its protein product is CASSQVTSGRGTDTQYF.

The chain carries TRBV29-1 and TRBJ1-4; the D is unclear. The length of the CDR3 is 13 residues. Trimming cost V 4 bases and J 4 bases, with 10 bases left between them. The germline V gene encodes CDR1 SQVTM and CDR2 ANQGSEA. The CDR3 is CSVASSDNEKLFF. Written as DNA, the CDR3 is TGCAGCGTTGCCAGCTCGGATAATGAAAAACTGTTTTTT.

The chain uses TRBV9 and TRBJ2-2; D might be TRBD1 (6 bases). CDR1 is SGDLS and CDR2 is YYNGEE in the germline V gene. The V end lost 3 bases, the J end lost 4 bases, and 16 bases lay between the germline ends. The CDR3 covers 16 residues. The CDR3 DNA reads TGTGCCAGCAGCGCCAGGGGTATTGGGGTCACCGGGGAGCTGTTTTTT. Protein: CASSARGIGVTGELFF.

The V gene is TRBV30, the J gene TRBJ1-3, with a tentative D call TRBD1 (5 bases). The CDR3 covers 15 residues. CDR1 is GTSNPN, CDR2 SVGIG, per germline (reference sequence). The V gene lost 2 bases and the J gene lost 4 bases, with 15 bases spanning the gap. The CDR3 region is CAWSTSGGPGNTIYF. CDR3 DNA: TGTGCCTGGAGTACCTCTGGGGGTCCCGGAAACACCATATATTTT.

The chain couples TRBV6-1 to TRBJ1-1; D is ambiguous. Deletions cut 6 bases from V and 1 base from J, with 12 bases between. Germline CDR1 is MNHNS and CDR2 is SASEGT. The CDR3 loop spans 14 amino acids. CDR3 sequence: CASRGGLWNTEAFF. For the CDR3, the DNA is TGTGCCAGCAGGGGTGGGCTTTGGAACACTGAAGCTTTCTTT.

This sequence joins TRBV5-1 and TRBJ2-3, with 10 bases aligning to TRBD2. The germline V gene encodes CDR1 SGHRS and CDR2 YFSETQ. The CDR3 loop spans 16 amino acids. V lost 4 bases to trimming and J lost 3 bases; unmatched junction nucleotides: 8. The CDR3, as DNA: TGCGCCAGCAGCAGGGAAGCGGGAGGGCCGACAGATACGCAGTATTTT. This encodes CASSREAGGPTDTQYF.

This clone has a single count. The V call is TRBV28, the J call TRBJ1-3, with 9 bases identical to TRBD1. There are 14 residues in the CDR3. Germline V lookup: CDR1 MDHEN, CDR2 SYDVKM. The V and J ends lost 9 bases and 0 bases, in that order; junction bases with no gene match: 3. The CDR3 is CASQTGGSGNTIYF. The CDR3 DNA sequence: TGTGCCAGTCAGACAGGGGGCTCTGGAAACACCATATATTTT.

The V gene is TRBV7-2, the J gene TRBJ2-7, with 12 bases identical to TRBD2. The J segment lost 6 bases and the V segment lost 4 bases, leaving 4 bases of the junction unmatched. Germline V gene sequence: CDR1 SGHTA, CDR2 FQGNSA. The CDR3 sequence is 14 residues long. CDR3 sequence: CASSSGTSGREQYF. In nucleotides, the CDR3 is TGTGCCAGCAGCTCCGGGACTAGCGGGCGCGAGCAGTACTTC.

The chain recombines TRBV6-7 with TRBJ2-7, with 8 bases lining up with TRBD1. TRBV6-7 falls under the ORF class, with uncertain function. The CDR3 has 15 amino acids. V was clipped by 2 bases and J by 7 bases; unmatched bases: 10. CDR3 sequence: CASSYTRQGSGEQYF. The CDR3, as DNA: TGTGCCAGCAGTTACACACGACAGGGGTCGGGGGAGCAGTACTTC.

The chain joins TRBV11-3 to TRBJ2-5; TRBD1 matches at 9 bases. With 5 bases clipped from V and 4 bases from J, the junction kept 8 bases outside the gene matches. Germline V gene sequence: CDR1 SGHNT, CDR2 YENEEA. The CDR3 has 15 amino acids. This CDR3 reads CASSPGTGPAETQYF. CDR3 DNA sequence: TGTGCCAGCAGCCCAGGGACAGGGCCGGCAGAGACCCAGTACTTC. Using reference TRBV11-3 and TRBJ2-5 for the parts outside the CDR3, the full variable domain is EAGVVQSPRYKIIEKKQPVAFWCNPISGHNTLYWYLQNLGQGPELLIRYENEEAVDDSQLPKDRFSAERLKGVDSTLKIQPAELGDSAVYLCASSPGTGPAETQYFGPGTRLLVL.

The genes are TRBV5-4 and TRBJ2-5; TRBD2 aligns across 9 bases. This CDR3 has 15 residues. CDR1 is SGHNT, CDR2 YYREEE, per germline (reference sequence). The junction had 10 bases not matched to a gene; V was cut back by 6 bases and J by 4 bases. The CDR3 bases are TGTGCCAGCACCCCTGGCGGGAGGGGTGGAGAGACCCAGTACTTC. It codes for CASTPGGRGGETQYF. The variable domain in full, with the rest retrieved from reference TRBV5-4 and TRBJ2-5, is ETGVTQSPTHLIKTRGQQVTLRCSSQSGHNTVSWYQQALGQGPQFIFQYYREEENGRGNFPPRFSGLQFPNYSSELNVNALELDDSALYLCASTPGGRGGETQYFGPGTRLLVL.

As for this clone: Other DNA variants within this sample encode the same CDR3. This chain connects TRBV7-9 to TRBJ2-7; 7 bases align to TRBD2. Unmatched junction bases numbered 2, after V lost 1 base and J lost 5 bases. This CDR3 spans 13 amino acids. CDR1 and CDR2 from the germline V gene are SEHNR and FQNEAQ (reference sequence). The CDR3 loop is CASSLEAGDEQYF. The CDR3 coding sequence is TGTGCCAGCAGCTTAGAGGCGGGGGACGAGCAGTACTTC.